The clone carrying this T cell receptor (beta chain) came up once. TCR beta CDR3 sequences were amplified from RNA transcripts. First-round RT-PCR of the TCR CDR3 relied on the HTBI primer set. Using its own MiXCR run on the multiplex PCR reads, TCRdb lists one record per CDR3 protein. The data hold some 440,000 distinct CDR3 sequences, with approximately 14% observed a single time. These data belong to a study of T cells in Graves' hyperthyroidism and ophthalmopathy. Germline V gives CDR1 SNHLY, CDR2 FYNNEI. The V gene lost 8 bases and the J gene lost 9 bases, with 17 bases spanning the gap. The CDR3 length is 13 residues. Patients between 18 and 65 years old had hyperthyroidism, newly diagnosed and lasting under 2 months.

This sequence joins TRBV2 and TRBJ2-1, with D unclear. This sequence originates from a woman aged 18-29 years with Graves' hyperthyroidism. Source material: blood. Here the CDR3 reads CASLLRAITEQFF. Written as DNA, the CDR3 is TGTGCCAGCCTCTTAAGGGCAATCACTGAGCAGTTCTTC. Using reference TRBV2 and TRBJ2-1 for the parts outside the CDR3, the full variable domain is EPEVTQTPSHQVTQMGQEVILRCVPISNHLYFYWYRQILGQKVEFLVSFYNNEISEKSEIFDDQFSVERPDGSNFTLKIRSTKLEDSAMYFCASLLRAITEQFFGPGTRLTVL.